The 30 T cell receptor beta chains given below trace back to one sample, sequenced in a study of PD-L1 blockade in urothelial cancer. Clones were sequenced by immunoSEQ multiplex PCR, and TCRdb holds only the in-frame ones, with some missing. The sample holds about 50,000 clones, roughly 80% seen once. Described time point: peripheral blood 6 weeks after treatment start. This material consisted of PBMCs, taken around atezolizumab (anti-PD-L1) treatment. These receptors were obtained from an older man with urothelial cancer.

The chain uses TRBV7-8 and TRBJ2-1, with 11 bases matching TRBD2. Per the germline V gene, CDR1 is SGHVS and CDR2 is FQNEAQ. The length of the CDR3 is 16 residues. Trimming at V came to 5 bases and at J to 5 bases, leaving 8 bases not matched to a gene. The CDR3 DNA is TGTGCCAGCAGCAGCATGACTAGCGGGGCTAACAATGAGCAGTTCTTC. This translates into CASSSMTSGANNEQFF. Full variable domain (outside the CDR3, taken from reference TRBV7-8 and TRBJ2-1): GAGVSQSPRYKVAKRGQDVALRCDPISGHVSLFWYQQALGQGPEFLTYFQNEAQLDKSGLPSDRFFAERPEGSVSTLKIQRTQQEDSAVYLCASSSMTSGANNEQFFGPGTRLTVL.

The chain is built from TRBV5-1 and TRBJ2-3; the D gene is possibly TRBD2 (6 bases). Germline lookup yields CDR1 SGHRS and CDR2 YFSETQ. The CDR3 sequence is 17 residues long. Trimming left V 0 bases short and J 0 bases short, with 14 bases between. The CDR3 region is CASSLGRLASSTDTQYF. CDR3 bases: TGCGCCAGCAGCTTGGGTCGTCTAGCGAGTAGCACAGATACGCAGTATTTT.

This sequence joins TRBV2 and TRBJ2-5, with a tentative D call TRBD2 (6 bases). Per the germline V gene, CDR1 is SNHLY and CDR2 is FYNNEI. V was trimmed by 8 bases and J by 5 bases, leaving 18 bases between them. CDR3 length: 14 residues. The CDR3 DNA is TGTGCCAGCTACGGGACTTTTAGGCGGGAGACCCAGTACTTC. This encodes CASYGTFRRETQYF.

The chain couples TRBV27 to TRBJ1-5; 11 nucleotides match TRBD1. The CDR3 contains 16 residues. The J segment lost 9 bases and the V segment lost 2 bases, leaving 9 bases of the junction unmatched. Looked up from germline, CDR1 is MNHEY and CDR2 is SMNVEV (reference sequence). The CDR3, as DNA: TGTGCCAGCAGTTTACAAGGGACAGGGGGTTATCGGCCCCAGCATTTT. Translated: CASSLQGTGGYRPQHF.

V and J are TRBV6-1 and TRBJ2-5; maybe TRBD2 (6 bases). CDR3 size: 13 residues. V was cut by 10 bases and J by 2 bases, with 14 bases left in between. Germline CDR1 MNHNS, CDR2 SASEGT. The chain's CDR3 is CATEREPQETQYF. In nucleotides, the CDR3 is TGTGCCACGGAACGGGAGCCGCAAGAGACCCAGTACTTC.

This rearrangement joins TRBV15 to TRBJ1-2; no definite D call. Germline CDR1 reads LNHNV; CDR2 reads YYDKDF (reference sequence). The CDR3 is made up of 14 amino acids. The V and J ends lost 0 bases and 4 bases respectively, with 9 bases between them. In nucleotides, the CDR3 is TGTGCCACCAGCAGAGATCAAACAGCCTATGGCTACACCTTC. It specifies CATSRDQTAYGYTF.

The chain recombines TRBV5-1 with TRBJ1-2, with 9 bases matching TRBD1. Germline assignment: CDR1 SGHRS and CDR2 YFSETQ. Losses at the gene ends were 2 bases for V and 3 bases for J; bases not matched to a gene: 5. The CDR3 totals 15 residues. CDR3 region: CASSFTGGEDYGYTF. CDR3 nucleotide sequence: TGCGCCAGCAGCTTTACAGGGGGCGAAGACTATGGCTACACCTTC.

The chain recombines TRBV5-1 with TRBJ2-3; D not resolved. Germline lookup yields CDR1 SGHRS and CDR2 YFSETQ. Trimming shortened V by 1 base and J by 0 bases, and 6 bases separated the two germline ends. This CDR3 has 14 amino acids. DNA for the CDR3: TGCGCCAGCAGCTTGCCCACTAGCACAGATACGCAGTATTTT. Encoded protein: CASSLPTSTDTQYF.

The chain is built from TRBV5-1 and TRBJ2-2; D unclear. The ends were cut back, 2 bases at V and 5 bases at J, with 10 bases in the middle. CDR1 is SGHRS and CDR2 is YFSETQ in the germline V gene. CDR3 length equals 14 residues. In DNA, the CDR3 is TGCGCCAGCAGCTTAAACGTGAGGACCGGGGAGCTGTTTTTT. Amino acid sequence: CASSLNVRTGELFF.

This clone was detected ten times or more. This rearrangement joins TRBV2 to TRBJ1-5; the match to TRBD1 covers 7 bases. Germline CDR1 is SNHLY and CDR2 is FYNNEI. The CDR3 loop spans 14 amino acids. The V gene end was trimmed by 6 bases and the J gene end by 5 bases; junction bases not matched to a gene: 7. In DNA, the CDR3 is TGTGCCAGCAGGGAATCCACAGGGGATCAGCCCCAGCATTTT. This codes for CASRESTGDQPQHF.

The chain joins TRBV5-5 to TRBJ1-2; D unresolved. The CDR3 runs 15 residues. Trimming removed 0 bases at V and 4 bases at J, with 13 bases between. CDR1 and CDR2 from the germline V gene are SGHKS and YYEKEE (reference sequence). The CDR3, as DNA: TGTGCCAGCAGCTTGGCCCTAGGTATAGGCTATGGCTACACCTTC. It is translated as CASSLALGIGYGYTF.

This chain links TRBV11-3 with TRBJ2-3, with D possibly being TRBD2 (5 bases). CDR3 length: 15 amino acids. Germline V gene lookup returns CDR1 SGHNT and CDR2 YENEEA. V was pared by 5 bases and J by 2 bases, with 14 bases between. CDR3 DNA sequence: TGTGCCAGCAGCCAAGGGTCCGGGAACACAGATACGCAGTATTTT. It is translated as CASSQGSGNTDTQYF.

CDR3 amino acids: CASSTRTGASSWQFF. CDR3 sequence (DNA): TGTGCCAGCAGCACCCGGACAGGGGCTTCCTCATGGCAGTTCTTC. V is TRBV11-2 and J is TRBJ2-1, with 9 bases lining up with TRBD1. This CDR3 has 15 residues. Germline trimming cut 5 bases from V and 12 bases from J; bases unmatched to any gene: 14. Germline V gene data show CDR1 as SGHAT and CDR2 as FQNNGV.

The chain carries TRBV4-2 and TRBJ2-5; D is unresolved. The germline V gene encodes CDR1 LGHNA and CDR2 YNFKEQ. Trimming took off 1 base at V and 2 bases at J, with 8 bases between the two ends. This CDR3 spans 14 amino acids. For the CDR3, the DNA is TGTGCCAGCAGCCAAGCCCAGGAACAAGAGACCCAGTACTTC. As protein: CASSQAQEQETQYF.

The chain is built from TRBV28 and TRBJ2-7, with TRBD2 matching 7 bases. CDR3 size: 15 residues. In germline, CDR1 is MDHEN, CDR2 SYDVKM. V trimming: 3 bases; J trimming: 0 bases; junction bases outside the gene matches: 5. CDR3 sequence: CASSFASGGSYEQYF. In DNA form, the CDR3 reads TGTGCCAGCAGTTTCGCTTCGGGGGGCTCCTACGAGCAGTACTTC.

This chain uses TRBV5-5 with TRBJ1-4; the D is unclear. V shed 5 bases and J shed 8 bases, with 13 bases lying between them. Germline CDR1 and CDR2: SGHKS and YYEKEE (reference sequence). The CDR3 totals 13 residues. The CDR3 spells CASSSGPREKLFF. CDR3 nucleotides: TGTGCCAGCAGTTCGGGTCCTAGGGAAAAACTGTTTTTT.

The rearrangement uses TRBV5-1 and TRBJ1-4; weak D call: TRBD1 (5 bases). Trimming left V 6 bases short and J 4 bases short, with 16 bases between. The V gene's germline CDR1 is SGHRS and CDR2 YFSETQ. The CDR3 covers 15 residues. The CDR3 DNA follows: TGCGCCAGCACCTTTCGGGGGGGGAGTAATGAAAAACTGTTTTTT. Its translation: CASTFRGGSNEKLFF.

The chain links TRBV7-2 to TRBJ1-4, with 10 bases lining up with TRBD1. The CDR3 is 15 residues long. Germline values: CDR1 SGHTA, CDR2 FQGNSA. With V trimmed by 5 bases and J by 6 bases, 6 bases remained unmatched. CDR3 region: CASSPRTGGDEKLFF. Here the CDR3 DNA reads TGTGCCAGCAGCCCCCGGACAGGGGGGGATGAAAAACTGTTTTTT.

This CDR3 reads CASSPDRDGGTDTQYF. For the CDR3, the DNA is TGTGCCAGCAGTCCAGACAGGGATGGGGGCACAGATACGCAGTATTTT. V is TRBV28 and J is TRBJ2-3, with 7 bases matching TRBD1. The CDR3 length is 16 residues. Germline V gene lookup returns CDR1 MDHEN and CDR2 SYDVKM. After removal of 5 bases from V and 1 base from J, the junction contained 9 bases not matched to a gene.

The CDR3 bases are TGCAGCGCCGAAGGTGGGAGGGGGGACGGTGAGCAGTTCTTC. It translates to CSAEGGRGDGEQFF. This chain uses TRBV29-1 with TRBJ2-1, with D perhaps matching TRBD2 (7 bases). Trimming left V 7 bases short and J 9 bases short, with 22 bases between. The CDR3 is 14 amino acids. Germline CDR1 and CDR2: SQVTM and ANQGSEA.

The chain couples TRBV5-1 to TRBJ2-7; maybe TRBD1 (7 bases). The V end was cut by 3 bases, the J end by 3 bases, with 13 bases between. Germline V gene sequence: CDR1 SGHRS, CDR2 YFSETQ. The CDR3 is 14 amino acids. This CDR3 reads CASSSTGEDYEQYF. In nucleotides, the CDR3 is TGCGCCAGCAGCTCCACAGGGGAGGACTACGAGCAGTACTTC.

This clone has just one count. The rearrangement links TRBV6-5 to TRBJ2-1; D not resolved. The CDR3 spans 13 residues. Germline V gives CDR1 MNHEY, CDR2 SVGAGI. The V and J ends lost 6 bases and 9 bases respectively, with 15 bases between them. The CDR3 bases are TGTGCCAGCAGAACTGGTCAAAACCTTGAGCAGTTCTTC. Its protein product is CASRTGQNLEQFF.

The J gene is TRBJ1-5, the V gene TRBV19; unclear D gene. The length of the CDR3 is 15 residues. Trimming removed 0 bases at V and 7 bases at J, with 13 bases between. Germline V gene data show CDR1 as LNHDA and CDR2 as SQIVND (reference sequence). As DNA, the CDR3 is TGTGCCAGTAGTATAGACCGCCAGGTGATCCAGCCCCAGCATTTT. This translates into CASSIDRQVIQPQHF.

V usage is TRBV5-6 and J usage is TRBJ1-2, with unresolved D. CDR1 and CDR2 from the germline V gene are SGHDT and YYEEEE. The CDR3 is 14 amino acids. Trimming removed 4 bases from V and 4 bases from J, with 14 bases in between. CDR3 amino acids: CASSPLTFPYGYTF. In DNA, the CDR3 is TGTGCCAGCAGCCCCCTAACCTTCCCCTATGGCTACACCTTC.

The rearrangement joins TRBV28 to TRBJ2-2; TRBD2 aligns across 7 bases. Losses at the gene ends were 0 bases for V and 6 bases for J; bases not matched to a gene: 4. Germline CDR1 reads MDHEN; CDR2 reads SYDVKM. The CDR3 has 15 amino acids. CDR3 DNA sequence: TGTGCCAGCAGTTTATGGCGGGAGTCCGCCGGGGAGCTGTTTTTT. This translates into CASSLWRESAGELFF.

The chain couples TRBV29-1 to TRBJ2-7, with D possibly TRBD1 on 6 matching bases. V was shortened by 6 bases and J by 1 base, with 13 bases between the two germline ends. The V gene's germline CDR1 is SQVTM and CDR2 ANQGSEA. The CDR3 totals 13 residues. In nucleotides, the CDR3 is TGCAGCGTAATACCTCAGGGGTCCTACGAGCAGTACTTC. Translating gives CSVIPQGSYEQYF.

This chain uses TRBV11-1 with TRBJ2-7; 7 nucleotides match TRBD2. The CDR3 has 15 residues. Germline lookup yields CDR1 SGHAT and CDR2 FQDESV (reference sequence). The trim removed 2 bases at V and 3 bases at J, leaving 7 bases unmatched. CDR3 DNA: TGTGCCAGCAGCTTAAAGCTAGCGGACCTCTACGAGCAGTACTTC. It translates to CASSLKLADLYEQYF.

The DNA of the CDR3 is TGTGCCAGTAATCCAGGGAAGGCTTTTGAAAAACTGTTTTTT. Its protein is CASNPGKAFEKLFF. The chain uses TRBV19 and TRBJ1-4; D might be TRBD1 (5 bases). CDR1 is LNHDA, CDR2 SQIVND, per germline (reference sequence). The CDR3 spans 14 residues. The V and J ends lost 7 bases and 7 bases respectively, with 16 bases between them.

The J gene is TRBJ1-5, the V gene TRBV21-1. TRBV21-1 is given as a pseudogene. This CDR3 contains 20 residues. For the CDR3, the DNA is TGTGCCAGCAGCCCCCGCGGTGGATTTCCCCTGCTTTATAGCAATCAGCCCCAGCATTTT. Its protein is CASSPRGGFPLLYSNQPQHF.

This chain links TRBV19 with TRBJ2-4; 10 nucleotides agree with TRBD1. The CDR3 spans 18 residues. V dropped 3 bases and J dropped 3; count of bases not matched to a gene: 11. Looked up from germline, CDR1 is LNHDA and CDR2 is SQIVND (reference sequence). CDR3 nucleotide sequence: TGTGCCAGTAGTATTGGGGTGGGGACAGGGGCCCACAAAAACATTCAGTACTTC. Translation gives CASSIGVGTGAHKNIQYF. The whole variable domain, remainder taken from reference TRBV19 and TRBJ2-4, is DGGITQSPKYLFRKEGQNVTLSCEQNLNHDAMYWYRQDPGQGLRLIYYSQIVNDFQKGDIAEGYSVSREKKESFPLTVTSAQKNPTAFYLCASSIGVGTGAHKNIQYFGAGTRLSVL.